One and the same sample provided the 4 T cell receptor beta chains below, sequenced in a study of blood T cell repertoires in COVID-19. Clones were read by immunoSEQ multiplex PCR, and TCRdb kept only the in-frame ones, dropping some. This sample has 74,000 or so clones, with approximately 90% found just once. Specimen: peripheral blood. The receptors derive from a man aged 45-60 years with acute or convalescent COVID-19.

The genes are TRBV28 and TRBJ2-1; 8 bases are a match to TRBD1. The CDR3 consists of 16 residues. The germline V gene has CDR1 MDHEN and CDR2 SYDVKM. V lost 6 bases and J lost 3; bases outside the gene matches: 10. CDR3 protein: CASRTAGGAGYNEQFF. The CDR3 bases are TGTGCCAGCAGAACCGCAGGGGGCGCCGGCTACAATGAGCAGTTCTTC.

The V gene is TRBV7-3, the J gene TRBJ2-5, with D possibly TRBD1 on 6 matching bases. Between the trimmed V and J ends, which lost 3 bases and 3 bases, there was a span of 8 bases. Germline loops: CDR1 SGHTA, CDR2 FQGTGA. The CDR3 is made up of 13 amino acids. This chain's CDR3 is CASSFAGEETQYF. CDR3 in DNA: TGTGCCAGCAGCTTCGCAGGGGAAGAGACCCAGTACTTC.

This rearrangement joins TRBV11-2 to TRBJ2-1; D is possibly TRBD2 (6 bases). V lost 4 bases and J lost 0, with 13 bases in between. The CDR3 spans 16 residues. The V gene's germline CDR1 is SGHAT and CDR2 FQNNGV. CDR3 loop: CASSSTGTYSYNEQFF. CDR3 DNA sequence: TGTGCCAGCAGCTCAACCGGGACTTACTCCTACAATGAGCAGTTCTTC. The variable domain in full, completed from reference TRBV11-2 and TRBJ2-1, reads EAGVAQSPRYKIIEKRQSVAFWCNPISGHATLYWYQQILGQGPKLLIQFQNNGVVDDSQLPKDRFSAERLKGVDSTLKIQPAKLEDSAVYLCASSSTGTYSYNEQFFGPGTRLTVL.

This sequence joins TRBV12-3 or TRBV12-4 and TRBJ2-3; weak D call: TRBD2 (5 bases). This CDR3 comprises 13 residues. Between the trimmed V and J ends, which lost 7 bases and 3 bases, there was a span of 11 bases. The CDR3 region has the DNA TGTGCCAGCACCCCCCTAGCTACAGATACGCAGTATTTT. It yields the protein CASTPLATDTQYF.